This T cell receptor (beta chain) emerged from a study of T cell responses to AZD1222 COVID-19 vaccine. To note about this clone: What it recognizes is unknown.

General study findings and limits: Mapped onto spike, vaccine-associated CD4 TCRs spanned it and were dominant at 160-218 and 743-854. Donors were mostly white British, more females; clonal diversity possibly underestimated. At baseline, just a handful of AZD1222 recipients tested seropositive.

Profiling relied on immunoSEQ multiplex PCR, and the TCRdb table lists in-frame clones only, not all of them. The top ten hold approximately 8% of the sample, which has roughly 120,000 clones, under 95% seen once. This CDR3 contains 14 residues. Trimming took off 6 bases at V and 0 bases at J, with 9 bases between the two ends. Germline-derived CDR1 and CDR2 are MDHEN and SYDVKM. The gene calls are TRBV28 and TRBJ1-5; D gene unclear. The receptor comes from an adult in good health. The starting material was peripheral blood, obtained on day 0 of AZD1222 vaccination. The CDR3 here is CASSLDISNQPQHF. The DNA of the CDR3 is TGTGCCAGCAGCCTTGACATTAGCAATCAGCCCCAGCATTTT.